The entry below gives a single T cell receptor (beta chain) sequence along with its context. The source of the sample is a study of T cell responses to AZD1222 COVID-19 vaccine. Looked up from germline, CDR1 is SGHTA and CDR2 is FQGNSA. The CDR3 length is 13 residues. Trimming cost V 4 bases and J 0 bases, with 6 bases left between them. Assay used: immunoSEQ multiplex PCR; TCRdb lists only in-frame clones, some missing. The sample includes over 85,000 clones, 94% of them seen just once. This specimen was peripheral blood, taken 28 days after the second AZD1222 dose. The chain uses TRBV7-2 and TRBJ1-1; D unresolved. The TCR sequence derives from an adult who received the AZD1222 COVID-19 vaccine. The CDR3 reads CASSYGMNTEAFF. DNA for the CDR3: TGTGCCAGCAGCTACGGGATGAACACTGAAGCTTTCTTT.